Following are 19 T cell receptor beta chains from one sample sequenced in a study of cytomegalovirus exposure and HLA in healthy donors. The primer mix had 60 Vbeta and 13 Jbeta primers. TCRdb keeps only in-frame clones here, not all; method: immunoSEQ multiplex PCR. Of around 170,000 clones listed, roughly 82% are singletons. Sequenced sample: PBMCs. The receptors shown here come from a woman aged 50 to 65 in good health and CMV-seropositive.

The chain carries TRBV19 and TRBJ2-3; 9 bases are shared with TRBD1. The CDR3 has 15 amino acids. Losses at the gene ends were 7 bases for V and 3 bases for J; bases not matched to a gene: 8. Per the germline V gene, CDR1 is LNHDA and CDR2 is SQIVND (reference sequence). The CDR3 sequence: CASMGDREETDTQYF. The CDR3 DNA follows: TGTGCCAGTATGGGGGACAGGGAGGAAACAGATACGCAGTATTTT.

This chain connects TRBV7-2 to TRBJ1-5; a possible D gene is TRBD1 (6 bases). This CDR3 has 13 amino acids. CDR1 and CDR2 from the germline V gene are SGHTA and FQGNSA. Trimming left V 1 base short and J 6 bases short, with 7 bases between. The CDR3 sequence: CASSLEGVQPQHF. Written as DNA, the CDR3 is TGTGCCAGCAGCTTAGAGGGGGTTCAGCCCCAGCATTTT.

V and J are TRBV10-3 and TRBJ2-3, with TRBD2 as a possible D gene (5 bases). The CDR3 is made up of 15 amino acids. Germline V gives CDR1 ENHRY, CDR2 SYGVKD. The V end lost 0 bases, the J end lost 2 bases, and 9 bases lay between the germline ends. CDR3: CAISESEGYTDTQYF. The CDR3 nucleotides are TGTGCCATCAGTGAGTCAGAGGGTTACACAGATACGCAGTATTTT.

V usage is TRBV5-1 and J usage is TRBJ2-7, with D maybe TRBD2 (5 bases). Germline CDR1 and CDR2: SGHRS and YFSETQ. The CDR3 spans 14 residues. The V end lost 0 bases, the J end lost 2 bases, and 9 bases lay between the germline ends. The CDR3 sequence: CASSLGTVTYEQYF. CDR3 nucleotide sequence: TGCGCCAGCAGCTTGGGGACTGTCACCTACGAGCAGTACTTC. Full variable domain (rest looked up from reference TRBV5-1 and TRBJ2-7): KAGVTQTPRYLIKTRGQQVTLSCSPISGHRSVSWYQQTPGQGLQFLFEYFSETQRNKGNFPGRFSGRQFSNSRSEMNVSTLELGDSALYLCASSLGTVTYEQYFGPGTRLTVT.

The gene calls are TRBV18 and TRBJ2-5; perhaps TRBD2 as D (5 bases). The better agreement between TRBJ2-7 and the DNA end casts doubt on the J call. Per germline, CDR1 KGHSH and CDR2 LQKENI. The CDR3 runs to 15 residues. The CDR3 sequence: CASSAGVIPNSEQYF. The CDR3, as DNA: TGTGCCAGCTCCGCCGGGGTTATCCCTAATAGCGAGCAGTACTTC.

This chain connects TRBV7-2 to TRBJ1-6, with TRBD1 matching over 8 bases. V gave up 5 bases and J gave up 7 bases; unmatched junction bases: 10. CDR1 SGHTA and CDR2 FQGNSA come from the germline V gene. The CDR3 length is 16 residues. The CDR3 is CASSLLRTGSNSPLHF. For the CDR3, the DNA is TGTGCCAGCAGCCTATTAAGGACAGGGTCAAATTCACCCCTCCACTTT.

The CDR3 protein is CASSSVDRAAFF. The CDR3 bases are TGTGCCAGCAGCTCAGTAGACAGAGCCGCTTTCTTT. This chain connects TRBV7-8 to TRBJ1-1; tentatively, D is TRBD1 (5 bases). Germline V gene data show CDR1 as SGHVS and CDR2 as FQNEAQ. The CDR3 totals 12 residues. With 4 bases removed from V and 11 bases from J, the gap between germline ends came to 14 bases.

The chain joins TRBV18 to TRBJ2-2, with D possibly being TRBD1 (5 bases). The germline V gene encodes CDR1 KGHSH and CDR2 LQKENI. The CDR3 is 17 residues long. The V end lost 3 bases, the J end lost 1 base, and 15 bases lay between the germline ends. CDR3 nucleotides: TGTGCCAGCTCACCGCTACTGCTGCAGGGGAACACCGGGGAGCTGTTTTTT. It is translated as CASSPLLLQGNTGELFF.

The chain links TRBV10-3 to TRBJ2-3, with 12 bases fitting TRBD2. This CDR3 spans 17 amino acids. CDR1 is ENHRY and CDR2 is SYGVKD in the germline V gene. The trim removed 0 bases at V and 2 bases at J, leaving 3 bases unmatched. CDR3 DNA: TGTGCCATCAGTGAGTCGACTAGCGGGGGCCCCACAGATACGCAGTATTTT. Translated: CAISESTSGGPTDTQYF.

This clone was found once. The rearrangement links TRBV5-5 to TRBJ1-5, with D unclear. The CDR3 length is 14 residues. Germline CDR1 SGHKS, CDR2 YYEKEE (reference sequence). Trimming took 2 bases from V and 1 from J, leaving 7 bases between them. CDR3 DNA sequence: TGTGCCAGCAGCTTTGTAAGCAGCAATCAGCCCCAGCATTTT. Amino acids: CASSFVSSNQPQHF.

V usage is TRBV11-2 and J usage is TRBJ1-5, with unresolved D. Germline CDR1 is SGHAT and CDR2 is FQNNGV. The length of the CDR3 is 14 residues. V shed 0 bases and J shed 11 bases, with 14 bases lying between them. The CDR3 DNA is TGTGCCAGCAGCTTAGATCGATCGGGTGGATCCCAGCATTTT. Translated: CASSLDRSGGSQHF.

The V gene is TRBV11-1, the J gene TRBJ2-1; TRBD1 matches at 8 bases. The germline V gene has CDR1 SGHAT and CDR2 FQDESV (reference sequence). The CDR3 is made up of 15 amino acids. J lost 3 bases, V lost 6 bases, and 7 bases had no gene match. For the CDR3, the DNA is TGTGCCAGCAGTTCCTCCGGGACAGGCTACAATGAGCAGTTCTTC. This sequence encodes CASSSSGTGYNEQFF.

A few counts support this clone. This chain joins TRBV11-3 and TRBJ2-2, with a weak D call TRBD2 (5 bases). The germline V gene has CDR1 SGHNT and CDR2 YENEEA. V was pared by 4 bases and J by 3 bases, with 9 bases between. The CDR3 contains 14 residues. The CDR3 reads CASSYGLDTGELFF. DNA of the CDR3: TGTGCCAGCAGCTATGGACTGGACACCGGGGAGCTGTTTTTT. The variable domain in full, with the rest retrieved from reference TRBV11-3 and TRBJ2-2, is EAGVVQSPRYKIIEKKQPVAFWCNPISGHNTLYWYLQNLGQGPELLIRYENEEAVDDSQLPKDRFSAERLKGVDSTLKIQPAELGDSAVYLCASSYGLDTGELFFGEGSRLTVL.

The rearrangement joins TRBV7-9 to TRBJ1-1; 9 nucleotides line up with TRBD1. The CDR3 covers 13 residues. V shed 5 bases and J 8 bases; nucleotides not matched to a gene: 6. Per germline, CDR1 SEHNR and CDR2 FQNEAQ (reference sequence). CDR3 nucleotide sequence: TGTGCCAGCAGCACACAGGGGGCCGGGGAAGCTTTCTTT. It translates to CASSTQGAGEAFF.

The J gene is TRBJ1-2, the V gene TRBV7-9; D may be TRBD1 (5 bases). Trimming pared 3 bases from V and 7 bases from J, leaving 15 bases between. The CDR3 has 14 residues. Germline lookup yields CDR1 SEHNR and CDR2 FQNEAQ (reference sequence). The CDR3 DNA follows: TGTGCCAGCAGCTTCCGGGGCGGGGAGGGTGGCTACACCTTC. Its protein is CASSFRGGEGGYTF.

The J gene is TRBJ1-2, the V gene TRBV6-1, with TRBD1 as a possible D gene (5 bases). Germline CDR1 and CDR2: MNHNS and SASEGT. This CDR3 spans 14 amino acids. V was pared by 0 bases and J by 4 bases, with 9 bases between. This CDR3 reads CASSEAGRIYGYTF. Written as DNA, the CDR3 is TGTGCCAGCAGTGAAGCGGGGCGGATCTATGGCTACACCTTC.

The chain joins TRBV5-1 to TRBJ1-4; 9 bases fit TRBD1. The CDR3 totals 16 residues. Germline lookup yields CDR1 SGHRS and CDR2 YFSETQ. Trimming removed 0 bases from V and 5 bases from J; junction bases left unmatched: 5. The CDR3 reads CASSLATGQGNEKLFF. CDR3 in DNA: TGCGCCAGCAGCTTGGCCACGGGACAGGGAAATGAAAAACTGTTTTTT. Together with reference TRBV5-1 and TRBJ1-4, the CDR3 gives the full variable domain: KAGVTQTPRYLIKTRGQQVTLSCSPISGHRSVSWYQQTPGQGLQFLFEYFSETQRNKGNFPGRFSGRQFSNSRSEMNVSTLELGDSALYLCASSLATGQGNEKLFFGSGTQLSVL.

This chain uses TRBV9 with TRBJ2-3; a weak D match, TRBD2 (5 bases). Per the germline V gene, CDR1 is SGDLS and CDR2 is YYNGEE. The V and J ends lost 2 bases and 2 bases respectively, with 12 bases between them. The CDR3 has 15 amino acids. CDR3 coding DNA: TGTGCCAGCAGCGTGTACGGGGTAGACACAGATACGCAGTATTTT. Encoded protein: CASSVYGVDTDTQYF.

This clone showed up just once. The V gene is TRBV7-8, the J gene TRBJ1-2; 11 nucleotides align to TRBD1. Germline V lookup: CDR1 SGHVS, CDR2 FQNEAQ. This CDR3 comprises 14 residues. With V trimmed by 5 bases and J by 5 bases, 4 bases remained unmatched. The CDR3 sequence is CASSPGQGAYGYTF. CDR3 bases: TGTGCCAGCAGCCCCGGACAGGGGGCGTATGGCTACACCTTC.